Shown below are 5 T cell receptor beta chains from a single sample sequenced in a study of T cell repertoires in cytomegalovirus infection (dated by TCRdb to between 2018 and 2021). The sequencer listed for this sample is Illumina HiSeq 1500. The public sequencing data were trimmed at Q25 with fastp and processed into clonotypes with MiXCR by TCRdb, which kept only in-frame beta chains. CDR3 protein sequences are deduplicated, and each keeps its most common genes and DNA. This sample holds 900,000 to 950,000 distinct CDR3 sequences; 30% to 40% were observed only once. About an eighth of the sample goes to the ten largest clones. Their cognate antigens are unknown. This specimen's treatment or condition label, per the study, means: in vitro stimulation with specific CMV peptide epitopes to enrich CMV-specific T cells. The specimen comprised cultured CD8+ T cells from PBMCs, sampled from culture after CMV antigen stimulation. The receptors derive from a human donor in good health (CMV status not recorded). Some clones in this sample may be carry-over from other donors' samples.

The table lists this clonotype with many counts. The chain recombines TRBV7-9 with TRBJ2-1; D gene unclear. Germline CDR1 reads SEHNR; CDR2 reads FQNEAQ (reference sequence). The length of the CDR3 is 16 residues. Trimming removed 5 bases from V and 0 bases from J, with 14 bases in between. The CDR3 loop reads CASSAFQSPSYNEQFF. For the CDR3, the DNA is TGTGCCAGCAGCGCCTTCCAAAGTCCCTCCTACAATGAGCAGTTCTTC.

A single count supports this clonotype. V usage is TRBV7-9 and J usage is TRBJ2-2; no clear D. Trimming shortened V by 5 bases and J by 0 bases, and 13 bases separated the two germline ends. The CDR3 covers 16 residues. Germline values: CDR1 SEHNR, CDR2 FQNEAQ (reference sequence). CDR3 sequence reads: CASSRAPGTNTGELFF. In DNA, the CDR3 is TGTGCCAGCAGCAGGGCCCCAGGAACGAACACCGGGGAGCTGTTTTTT.

The chain combines TRBV6-2 or TRBV6-3 with TRBJ2-7; 7 positions match TRBD2. From germline, CDR1 is MNHEY and CDR2 SVGEGT. Trimming removed 8 bases from V and 1 base from J; junction bases left unmatched: 8. CDR3 length: 14 amino acids. This CDR3 is CASRTLGGSYEQYV. Written as DNA, the CDR3 is TGTGCCAGCCGTACATTGGGAGGGTCCTACGAGCAGTACGTC.

The V gene is TRBV12-3 or TRBV12-4, the J gene TRBJ1-2; D might be TRBD1 (5 bases). Trimming took 5 bases from V and 8 from J, leaving 15 bases between them. The CDR3 has 13 amino acids. The CDR3 loop reads CASSPGGVFGYTF. For the CDR3, the DNA is TGTGCCAGCAGTCCCGGGGGGGTATTCGGCTACACCTTC.

The chain is built from TRBV20-1 and TRBJ1-2; D is unclear. The germline CDR1 and CDR2 sequences are DFQATT and SNEGSKA (reference sequence). V lost 1 base to trimming and J lost 6 bases, with 15 bases between them. The CDR3 totals 14 residues. The CDR3 DNA follows: TGCAGTGCTAGAGCCTTTAAAGGACCCCATGGCTACACCTTC. It specifies CSARAFKGPHGYTF.